This T cell receptor beta chain was identified in a study of cytomegalovirus exposure and HLA in healthy donors. Study results and caveats: Being productive about 90% or about 30% of the time was typical of most TCR beta V segments in an earlier analysis.

A word on this clone: No antigen is known for it.

Primers for the PCR totalled 60 Vbeta and 13 Jbeta. Produced via immunoSEQ multiplex PCR; TCRdb's table is partial and in-frame only. The top ten hold over 3% of the sample, which has more than 95,000 clones, 83% seen once. The origin of this receptor is a woman in her thirties or forties in good health and CMV-seropositive. The sequenced material came from PBMCs.

Written as DNA, the CDR3 is TGTGCCAGCAGCCGTCCGGGGGGAAGGTTACCCAAAAACATTCAGTACTTC. The encoded protein is CASSRPGGRLPKNIQYF. The chain joins TRBV28 to TRBJ2-4; 7 bases align to TRBD2. CDR3 length: 17 amino acids. The V gene end was trimmed by 6 bases and the J gene end by 2 bases; junction bases not matched to a gene: 13. Germline V gene sequence: CDR1 MDHEN, CDR2 SYDVKM.